This TCR beta chain was sequenced during a study of cytomegalovirus exposure and HLA in healthy donors. Findings and caveats of the study: Rare TCR sequences dominated, though some public TCRs recurred in many donors.

Losses at the gene ends were 0 bases for V and 5 bases for J; bases not matched to a gene: 3. The CDR3 extends over 15 amino acids. The germline CDR1 and CDR2 sequences are LGHNA and YNFKEQ. PCR primers comprised 60 Vbeta and 13 Jbeta primers. Profiled with immunoSEQ multiplex PCR; TCRdb holds only in-frame clones, not every one. The sample includes 200,000 or so clones, 70% to 85% of them seen just once. The table lists this clone with a count of one. Its antigen is as yet unknown. The V gene is TRBV4-2, the J gene TRBJ2-5; 10 nucleotides agree with TRBD2. The TCR comes from a boy between 2 and 10 years old in good health and CMV-seronegative. The sequenced sample was PBMCs. For the CDR3, the DNA is TGTGCCAGCAGCCAAGAGAAAGCGGGGGGGGAGACCCAGTACTTC. Translation gives CASSQEKAGGETQYF.